This T cell receptor beta chain is from a study of CD8+ T cells in alopecia areata. Across the study: Oral tofacitinib, 5 to 10 mg twice daily, was given in an open-label trial. Points from the study as a whole: Persistence in scalp and blood during tofacitinib was observed for many expanded lesional clones. Clonality in the scalp and expanded CD8+ clones ranked among the top 100 were significantly decreased by tofacitinib. Scalp lesions, especially in alopecia totalis/universalis, had higher clonality than normal scalp.

This clone was counted between two and nine times. Its cognate antigen is unknown. Reverse transcribed after extraction, RNA yielded cDNA as the sequencing template. Sequencing was performed with immunoSEQ multiplex PCR; in TCRdb, only in-frame clones are kept and a portion is missing. The data hold about 120,000 clones, with about 54% observed a single time. Indicated treatment: oral pan-JAK inhibitor, 5-10 mg twice daily. The origin of this receptor is a human donor with alopecia areata. The sequencing used CD8+ T cells sorted from blood, collected at week 4, from a patient treated with tofacitinib.

The CDR3 nucleotides are TGTGCCAGCAGCTTAGTACCCGGGGGCGGCGAGCAGTACTTC. This sequence encodes CASSLVPGGGEQYF. This chain links TRBV7-2 with TRBJ2-7; D possibly matches TRBD1 or TRBD2 (6 bases each). This CDR3 comprises 14 residues. Germline CDR1 SGHTA, CDR2 FQGNSA. V shed 1 base and J shed 6 bases, with 13 bases lying between them.